This record looks at one TCR beta chain sequence and its context. This clonotype came up many times. It has no known antigen specificity. Base qualities are not at hand, and no much larger clone is one base apart. The CDR3 sequence holds 16 residues, the cysteine and phenylalanine included. The sequence is cut down to CDR3 DNA, 48 bases in frame from base 1. CDR1 and CDR2, per the germline V gene, are MDHEN and SYDVKM. Trimming costs V 2 bases and J 2 bases, and their ends lie 15 bases apart. Data came from an Illumina HiSeq 2500. TCR beta libraries were prepared by quantitative 5'-RACE with molecular barcodes. For the original study's pipeline: Disease-linked TCR variants were identified with a new computational method built on a probabilistic model of VDJ rearrangement. Using fastp trimming at Q25 and MiXCR clonotype assembly, TCRdb reanalyzed the public sequencing data and kept in-frame beta chains. CDR3 protein duplicates are merged, each entry listing the most common genes and DNA. The authors' filters were not applied to this entry. The sample includes approximately 100,000 distinct CDR3 sequences, with about 8.3% observed a single time. 8.5% to 10% of the sample comes from the top ten.

The record originates from a study of CD8 T cells in ankylosing spondylitis (dated by TCRdb to 2016 to 2017). Background for the entire study: The study profiled T cell receptor beta repertoires in healthy donors and ankylosing spondylitis patients to find disease-linked TCR variants. The full study cohort was made up of approximately 27 ankylosing spondylitis patients and approximately 100 healthy donors. Peripheral blood was sampled, and synovial fluid was also collected from ankylosing spondylitis patients. Broader findings and caveats from the paper: A TCR beta motif of about 8 highly homologous amino acid variants appeared characteristic of blood from ankylosing spondylitis patients. In peripheral blood, the disease-linked clones were found at relatively low frequencies and had a CD8+ phenotype. Some motif variants were previously reported in synovial fluid and blood of reactive arthritis patients, suggesting common disease-initiation mechanisms. Significant enrichment of the disease-linked clones was reported in matched synovial fluid samples from ankylosing spondylitis patients.

The sequencing sample was made of blood, either unsorted or a sorted T cell fraction (not recorded which). The TCR was taken from a male donor with ankylosing spondylitis or in good health (not recorded which). This chain is built from TRBV28 and TRBJ2-5; possibly the D gene is TRBD1, per 7 matching bases. The CDR3 protein: CASSLPPGGGQETQYF. The base sequence is TGTGCCAGCAGTTTACCTCCAGGGGGAGGTCAAGAGACCCAGTACTTC.